These 14 T cell receptor beta chains came from one sample sequenced in a study of cytomegalovirus exposure and HLA in healthy donors. PCR involved 60 Vbeta and 13 Jbeta primers. Assay: immunoSEQ multiplex PCR; the TCRdb copy retains only in-frame clones and omits some. Of 98,000 or so clones in the sample, approximately 80% were seen once. Sample: PBMCs. The receptors shown here come from a man aged 55 to 69 in good health and CMV-seropositive.

The genes are TRBV5-1 and TRBJ1-2; D is unresolved. The V end was cut by 4 bases, the J end by 0 bases, with 13 bases between. This CDR3 comprises 15 residues. Germline V CDR1 and CDR2: SGHRS, YFSETQ. The CDR3, as DNA: TGCGCCAGCAGCGTAACAGAGTCTACTAACTATGGCTACACCTTC. This codes for CASSVTESTNYGYTF.

This rearrangement joins TRBV28 to TRBJ2-7, with TRBD1 identical over 8 bases. Germline assignment: CDR1 MDHEN and CDR2 SYDVKM. The ends lost 6 bases at V and 8 bases at J; junction bases unmatched: 12. This CDR3 is 14 amino acids long. CDR3: CASRPPGQGGKQYF. As DNA, the CDR3 is TGTGCCAGCAGACCCCCCGGACAGGGTGGTAAGCAGTACTTC. Full variable domain (rest looked up from reference TRBV28 and TRBJ2-7): DVKVTQSSRYLVKRTGEKVFLECVQDMDHENMFWYRQDPGLGLRLIYFSYDVKMKEKGDIPEGYSVSREKKERFSLILESASTNQTSMYLCASRPPGQGGKQYFGPGTRLTVT.

The chain links TRBV18 to TRBJ1-4; D not certain. CDR1 KGHSH and CDR2 LQKENI come from the germline V gene. The CDR3 extends over 14 amino acids. V was pared by 5 bases and J by 0 bases, with 7 bases between. The CDR3 here is CASSGGATNEKLFF. CDR3 coding DNA: TGTGCCAGCTCAGGAGGTGCAACTAATGAAAAACTGTTTTTT.

There are a few counts of this clone. V is TRBV6-6 and J is TRBJ1-6, with D maybe TRBD1 (6 bases). This CDR3 has 15 amino acids. Germline-derived CDR1 and CDR2 are MNHNY and SVGAGI (reference sequence). Trimming stripped 0 bases from V and 7 bases from J, with 10 bases between. In DNA, the CDR3 is TGTGCCAGCAGTTACTCTGGACAGCAGAATTCACCCCTCCACTTT. It translates to CASSYSGQQNSPLHF.

The count of this clone is one. This chain connects TRBV6-6 to TRBJ2-5; 7 bases are a match to TRBD1. Germline values: CDR1 MNHNY, CDR2 SVGAGI (reference sequence). The CDR3 covers 15 residues. Germline trimming cut 0 bases from V and 1 base from J; bases unmatched to any gene: 2. The CDR3: CASSYSGQLQETQYF. The DNA of the CDR3 is TGTGCCAGCAGTTACTCGGGACAGCTCCAAGAGACCCAGTACTTC.

The chain uses TRBV7-9 and TRBJ2-7; 10 nucleotides match TRBD2. The germline V gene encodes CDR1 SEHNR and CDR2 FQNEAQ (reference sequence). Trimming at V came to 6 bases and at J to 4 bases, leaving 9 bases not matched to a gene. CDR3 length: 15 amino acids. Here the CDR3 DNA reads TGTGCCAGCAGTAGGGTCTCTAGCGGGGGTTACGAGCAGTACTTC. Translating it yields CASSRVSSGGYEQYF.

The CDR3 nucleotides read TGTGCCAGCAGCTTGGCCCCAGACAGTCAGTATACTAACTATGGCTACACCTTC. It codes for CASSLAPDSQYTNYGYTF. This sequence joins TRBV5-5 and TRBJ1-2; D may be TRBD1 (5 bases). The V gene's germline CDR1 is SGHKS and CDR2 YYEKEE (reference sequence). The CDR3 runs to 18 residues. V lost 0 bases and J lost 0, with 18 bases in between.

V usage is TRBV7-3 and J usage is TRBJ2-1, with TRBD2 matching over 10 bases. The V segment lost 0 bases and the J segment 6 bases; nucleotides outside the gene matches: 5. This CDR3 comprises 16 residues. CDR1 and CDR2 from the germline V gene are SGHTA and FQGTGA. The CDR3 bases are TGTGCCAGCAGCTTAACTCTAGCGGGGGCCACCAATGAGCAGTTCTTC. Protein: CASSLTLAGATNEQFF. The entire variable domain, with the rest obtained from reference TRBV7-3 and TRBJ2-1, is as follows: GAGVSQTPSNKVTEKGKYVELRCDPISGHTALYWYRQSLGQGPEFLIYFQGTGAADDSGLPNDRFFAVRPEGSVSTLKIQRTERGDSAVYLCASSLTLAGATNEQFFGPGTRLTVL.

Regarding this clone: Likely a read error: the CDR3 ends without its conserved phenylalanine or tryptophan. The chain employs TRBV9 and TRBJ2-7, with 7 nucleotides matching TRBD1. The CDR3 has 15 residues. Germline values: CDR1 SGDLS, CDR2 YYNGEE. V lost 4 bases and J lost 4; bases outside the gene matches: 11. This chain's CDR3 is CASSFEGDSRYEQYL. As DNA, the CDR3 is TGTGCCAGCAGCTTCGAGGGGGACAGCCGGTACGAGCAGTACCTC.

This clone turned up a few times. The chain carries TRBV5-1 and TRBJ1-1; TRBD1 might be the D (5 bases). Germline V gives CDR1 SGHRS, CDR2 YFSETQ. V was clipped by 0 bases and J by 1 base, with 10 bases between them. The CDR3 consists of 15 residues. CDR3 amino acids: CASSLGRGGNTEAFF. DNA of the CDR3: TGCGCCAGCAGCTTGGGGAGGGGTGGGAACACTGAAGCTTTCTTT. Supplemented by reference TRBV5-1 and TRBJ1-1, the full variable domain reads KAGVTQTPRYLIKTRGQQVTLSCSPISGHRSVSWYQQTPGQGLQFLFEYFSETQRNKGNFPGRFSGRQFSNSRSEMNVSTLELGDSALYLCASSLGRGGNTEAFFGQGTRLTVV.

As DNA, the CDR3 is TGTGCCGGCAAAGCGGTGTTGAACACCGGGGAGCTGTTTTTT. It encodes CAGKAVLNTGELFF. The V call is TRBV10-3, the J call TRBJ2-2; a weak D match, TRBD2 (5 bases). Germline V gives CDR1 ENHRY, CDR2 SYGVKD. The CDR3 spans 14 residues. Deletions cut 11 bases from V and 1 base from J, with 14 bases between.

The CDR3 spells CASRSPGFGEQYF. CDR3 nucleotides: TGTGCCAGCAGATCGCCGGGGTTTGGTGAGCAGTACTTC. This sequence joins TRBV6-5 and TRBJ2-7; maybe TRBD2 (5 bases). Trimming took off 6 bases at V and 7 bases at J, with 16 bases between the two ends. Germline loops: CDR1 MNHEY, CDR2 SVGAGI. The CDR3 consists of 13 residues.

The V gene is TRBV5-1, the J gene TRBJ1-5; TRBD1 might be the D (5 bases). CDR1 and CDR2 (germline): SGHRS, YFSETQ. The ends were cut back, 4 bases at V and 5 bases at J, with 22 bases in the middle. The CDR3 consists of 17 residues. The CDR3 sequence: CASSPSAAGRSHQPQHF. DNA for the CDR3: TGCGCCAGCAGCCCTTCCGCGGCAGGGCGTTCGCATCAGCCCCAGCATTTT.

The V call is TRBV7-3, the J call TRBJ1-1, with 7 positions matching TRBD1. The length of the CDR3 is 14 residues. Germline CDR1 reads SGHTA; CDR2 reads FQGTGA. The J segment lost 4 bases and the V segment lost 2 bases, leaving 4 bases of the junction unmatched. The chain's CDR3 is CASSLRPGGTEAFF. Here the CDR3 DNA reads TGTGCCAGCAGCTTACGTCCAGGGGGCACTGAAGCTTTCTTT.